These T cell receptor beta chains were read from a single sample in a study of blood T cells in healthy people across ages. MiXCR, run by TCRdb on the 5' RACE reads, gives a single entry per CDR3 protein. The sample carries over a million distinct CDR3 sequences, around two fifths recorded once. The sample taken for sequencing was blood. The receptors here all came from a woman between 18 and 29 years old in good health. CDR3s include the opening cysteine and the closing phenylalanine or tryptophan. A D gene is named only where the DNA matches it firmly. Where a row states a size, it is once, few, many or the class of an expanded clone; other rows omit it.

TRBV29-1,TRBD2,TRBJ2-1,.,TGCAGCGCTCCACCGGGACTAGCGAACTACAATGAGCAGTTCTTC,CSAPPGLANYNEQFF
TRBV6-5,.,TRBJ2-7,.,TGTGCCAGCAGTTACCCGGACAGTCTCTACGAGCAGTACTTC,CASSYPDSLYEQYF
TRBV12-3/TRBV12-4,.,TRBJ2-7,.,TGTGCCAGCAGTTTTTCAGGTTTCTCCTACGAGCAGTACTTC,CASSFSGFSYEQYF
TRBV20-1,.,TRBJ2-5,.,TGCAGTGCTAGAGGTAATAGCTTGGGTGAGCAGTACTTC,CSARGNSLGEQYF
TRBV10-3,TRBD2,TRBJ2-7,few,TGTGCCAGACATAGCGGGAGAGGGCCCTACGAGCAGTACTTC,CARHSGRGPYEQYF
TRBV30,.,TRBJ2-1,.,TGTGCCTGGAGTGTACCCTCAACCAATGAGCAGTTCTTC,CAWSVPSTNEQFF
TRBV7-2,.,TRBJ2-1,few,TGTGCCAGCAGCTCACCTCTTAGCTCCTACAATGAGCAGTTCTTC,CASSSPLSSYNEQFF
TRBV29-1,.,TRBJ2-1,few,TGCAGCGTTCCAAGGGGTAATGAGCAGTTCTTC,CSVPRGNEQFF
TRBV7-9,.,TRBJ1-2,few,TGTGCCAGCATCCCGCCCCCGGATGGCTACACCTTC,CASIPPPDGYTF
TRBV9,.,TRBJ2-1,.,TGTGCCAGCAGCGTAGATAGGTACTTCGGATCTAGCTCCTACAATGAGCAGTTCTTC,CASSVDRYFGSSSYNEQFF
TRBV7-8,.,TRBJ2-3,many,TGTGCCAGCAGCTTAGAGGAACAGTTCACAGATACGCAGTATTTT,CASSLEEQFTDTQYF
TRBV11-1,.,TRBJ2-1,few,TGTGCCAGCAGCTTAGCCCTCAAACAAAATGAGCAGTTCTTC,CASSLALKQNEQFF
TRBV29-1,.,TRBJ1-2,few,TGCAGCGTTGCACTTGACAGACACTACACCTTC,CSVALDRHYTF
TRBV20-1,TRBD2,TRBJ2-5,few,TGCAGTGCTAGAGATCTCCAGCGGGGCCAAGAGACCCAGTACTTC,CSARDLQRGQETQYF
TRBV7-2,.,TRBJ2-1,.,TGTGCCAGCAGCTTAGCTTGGGGGGCTAGCAATGAGCAGTTCTTC,CASSLAWGASNEQFF
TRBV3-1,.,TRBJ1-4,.,TGTGCCAGCAGCCAGTCTACGGGTTCTAATGAAAAACTGTTTTTT,CASSQSTGSNEKLFF
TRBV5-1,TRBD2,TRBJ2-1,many,TGTGCCAGCAGTTTGGGAGGGAGTAATGAGCAGTTCTTC,CASSLGGSNEQFF
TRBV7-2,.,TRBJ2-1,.,TGTGCCAGCAGCTCCTCTTCCTTCACTAGGGACAATGAGCAGTTCTTC,CASSSSSFTRDNEQFF
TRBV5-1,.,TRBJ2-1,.,TGCGCCAGCAGCTGGGGTCATGGGAATGAGCAGTTCTTC,CASSWGHGNEQFF
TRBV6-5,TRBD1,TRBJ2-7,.,TGTGCCAGCAGGAACAGGGGCACCTACGAGCAGTACTTC,CASRNRGTYEQYF
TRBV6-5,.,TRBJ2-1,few,TGTGCCAGCAGTCCCGGGACTCCTGCATACAATGAGCAGTTCTTC,CASSPGTPAYNEQFF
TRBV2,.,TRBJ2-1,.,TGTGCCAGCAGTGGAACATCCGGGACACAGCAGTTCTTC,CASSGTSGTQQFF
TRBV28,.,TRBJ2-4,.,TGTGCCAGCGGTAGGACCCTGGCGGCCAAAAACATTCAGTACTTC,CASGRTLAAKNIQYF
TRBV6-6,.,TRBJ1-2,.,TGTGCCAGCACCCAGGTCCCTAGGGACATTGAGTATGGCTACACCTTC,CASTQVPRDIEYGYTF
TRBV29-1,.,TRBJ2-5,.,TGCAGCGCCAGAGGCCAAGGGGAGACCCAGTACTTC,CSARGQGETQYF
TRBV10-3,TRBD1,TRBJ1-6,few,TGTGCCATCAGTGAGTCAAGGCAGGGGGCCAGTATCAATTCACCCCTCCACTTT,CAISESRQGASINSPLHF
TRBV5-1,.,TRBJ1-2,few,TGCGCCAGCAGCGCCGGGACTGAGTATGGCTACACCTTC,CASSAGTEYGYTF